This is a list of T cell receptor beta chains from one sample in a study of shared clonotypes between healthy human individuals. Clones were sequenced by immunoSEQ multiplex PCR, and TCRdb holds only the in-frame ones, with some missing. The table has about 1 million clones, approximately 70% seen once. Source material: memory CD4+ T cells sorted from blood. The receptors were gathered from a man aged 18-30 years in good health. Both conserved end residues are part of each CDR3. The D gene is left open where the match is weak. Size is omitted from some rows. Given values are once, few, many or a class for expanded clones.

CDR3 DNA | CDR3 protein | J gene | clone size | V gene | D gene
TGTGCCTGCCGAGACAGGGTGGCCGGGGAGCTGTTTTTT | CACRDRVAGELFF | TRBJ2-2 | NA | TRBV6-1 | TRBD1
TGTGCCAGCAGTTTAGAAGACAGGGTAGGCTACACCTTC | CASSLEDRVGYTF | TRBJ1-2 | NA | TRBV28 | TRBD1
TGTGCCAGCTCACCGTATGGCCAGGGTGGGAGCACAGATACGCAGTATTTT | CASSPYGQGGSTDTQYF | TRBJ2-3 | NA | TRBV18 | NA
TGTGCCAGTAGTGGGCGAACCCGGGGCTACACCTTC | CASSGRTRGYTF | TRBJ1-2 | NA | TRBV19 | NA
TGTGCCAGCAGCGTCTCTAGCGGGAGTTACAATGAGCAGTTCTTC | CASSVSSGSYNEQFF | TRBJ2-1 | few | TRBV9 | TRBD2
TGTGCCAGCAGCTTAGGGGCGGGCCCGGCGCTGGACACCGGGGAGCTGTTTTTT | CASSLGAGPALDTGELFF | TRBJ2-2 | once | TRBV7-9 | NA
TGCAGTGCTAGCTGGGGCGATACGCAGTATTTT | CSASWGDTQYF | TRBJ2-3 | NA | TRBV20-1 | NA
TGCGCCAGCAGGACAGAGCCCCAGCATTTT | CASRTEPQHF | TRBJ1-5 | few | TRBV23-1 | NA
TGTGCCAGCAGTTACAGGGAGAATCAGCCCCAGCATTTT | CASSYRENQPQHF | TRBJ1-5 | NA | TRBV27 | NA
TGTGCCAGCTCTCGAGACTTCGGAGGTGGTGGCTACACCTTC | CASSRDFGGGGYTF | TRBJ1-2 | NA | TRBV27 | NA
TGCGCCAGCAGCCAAGAAGGGGGGGGAAGCAATCAGCCCCAGCATTTT | CASSQEGGGSNQPQHF | TRBJ1-5 | NA | TRBV4-1 | NA
TGTGCCAGCAGTAAAACGGGTGGAGGGGGCTTAGTTGGCTACACCTTC | CASSKTGGGGLVGYTF | TRBJ1-2 | NA | TRBV27 | TRBD1
TGTGCCACTGGACTAGCCGAGCAGTTCTTC | CATGLAEQFF | TRBJ2-1 | once | TRBV2 | TRBD2
TGCGCCAGCAGCCCCTATGCTAGCGGGGTCTACAATGAGCAGTTCTTC | CASSPYASGVYNEQFF | TRBJ2-1 | NA | TRBV5-1 | TRBD2
TGCGCCAGCAGCTTGGGGGGAAAGGATTCACCCCTCCACTTT | CASSLGGKDSPLHF | TRBJ1-6 | NA | TRBV5-1 | NA
TGTGCCAGCAGCCGACAGGGTGGGGGCTACACCTTC | CASSRQGGGYTF | TRBJ1-2 | NA | TRBV5-6 | TRBD1
TGTGCCAGCAGTGACGACGGAGGGACCTCTAAGTACTTC | CASSDDGGTSKYF | TRBJ2-7 | NA | TRBV2 | NA
TGTGCCAGCAGATTACGGGCAGAAGAAGCTTTCTTT | CASRLRAEEAFF | TRBJ1-1 | NA | TRBV2 | NA
TGCGCCAGCAGCCTCCGGGCCCAGGGAGAGACCCAGTACTTC | CASSLRAQGETQYF | TRBJ2-5 | NA | TRBV5-1 | NA
TGTGCCAGTCAAACAGGGGCCTCTAAGCTCTACGAGCAGTACTTC | CASQTGASKLYEQYF | TRBJ2-7 | NA | TRBV6-1 | TRBD1
TGCGCCAGCAGCCTTTTACCGGGACAGGGGGAGGGCTACACCTTC | CASSLLPGQGEGYTF | TRBJ1-2 | NA | TRBV5-1 | TRBD1
TGTGCCAGCAGCCCGCGACAGGCCCTTACCAGCACAGATACGCAGTATTTT | CASSPRQALTSTDTQYF | TRBJ2-3 | once | TRBV9 | NA
TGTGCCACCAAGGGCAGACAGACCCAGTACTTC | CATKGRQTQYF | TRBJ2-5 | many | TRBV2 | NA
TGTGCCAGCAGCTTAGGGAGACAGACCCGCGAGCAGTACTTC | CASSLGRQTREQYF | TRBJ2-7 | NA | TRBV7-9 | NA
TGTGCCAGCTCGGGCCTAGACGGCTACGAGCAGTACTTC | CASSGLDGYEQYF | TRBJ2-7 | few | TRBV18 | NA
TGTGCCTGGAGTTCCCCGGACAGGGGACAGCTACCTGTCCTCGGGGAGCAGTACTTC | CAWSSPDRGQLPVLGEQYF | TRBJ2-7 | NA | TRBV30 | TRBD1
TGTGCCAGCACGCTCCAGGGGGGCAGCTACAATGAGCAGTTCTTC | CASTLQGGSYNEQFF | TRBJ2-1 | NA | TRBV6-5 | NA
TGTGCCATCAGGGGCACTGGAGGAACCAATGAGCAGTTCTTC | CAIRGTGGTNEQFF | TRBJ2-1 | NA | TRBV10-3 | NA
TGTGCCAGCATTCCCCGGGGAGGGGAGGCTGAAGCTTTCTTT | CASIPRGGEAEAFF | TRBJ1-1 | few | TRBV27 | NA
TGTGCCAGCAGCCAAGATGGAGGGACCGCGCGAGAGACCCAGTACTTC | CASSQDGGTARETQYF | TRBJ2-5 | NA | TRBV14 | NA
TGTGCCAGCAGCTCGTGGGCAGGGACCTCACCCCTCCACTTT | CASSSWAGTSPLHF | TRBJ1-6 | NA | TRBV7-2 | NA
TGTGCCAGCACCCAACGGTCGGGGAACTATGGCTACACCTTC | CASTQRSGNYGYTF | TRBJ1-2 | NA | TRBV6-1 | NA
TGTGCCAGCTCCGGGACTAACTACAATGAGCAGTTCTTC | CASSGTNYNEQFF | TRBJ2-1 | NA | TRBV18 | TRBD2
TGCGCCAGCAGCTTGAAGTTTACTCAGCCCCAGCATTTT | CASSLKFTQPQHF | TRBJ1-5 | NA | TRBV5-1 | NA
TGTGCCAGTAGAACCTTAGGATACTCTGGAAACACCATATATTTT | CASRTLGYSGNTIYF | TRBJ1-3 | NA | TRBV19 | NA
TGTGCCAGCAGCCGGCCTACAGGGGATAGGGAGACCCAGTACTTC | CASSRPTGDRETQYF | TRBJ2-5 | NA | TRBV5-4 | TRBD1
TGCGCCAGCAGCTCCCGGCGGACTGCTAGCACAGATACGCAGTATTTT | CASSSRRTASTDTQYF | TRBJ2-3 | NA | TRBV5-1 | NA
TGCGCCAGCAGTGAAGAGAGCGGGGGGGCCTTGAGTGAGCAGTTCTTC | CASSEESGGALSEQFF | TRBJ2-1 | NA | TRBV10-1 | TRBD2
TGTGCCACCAGCACAGGGGACAGATTAATACAGAATGAGCAGTTCTTC | CATSTGDRLIQNEQFF | TRBJ2-1 | NA | TRBV15 | TRBD1
TGTGCCACCGCCCGGGCCAACGTCCTGACTTTC | CATARANVLTF | TRBJ2-6 | NA | TRBV19 | NA